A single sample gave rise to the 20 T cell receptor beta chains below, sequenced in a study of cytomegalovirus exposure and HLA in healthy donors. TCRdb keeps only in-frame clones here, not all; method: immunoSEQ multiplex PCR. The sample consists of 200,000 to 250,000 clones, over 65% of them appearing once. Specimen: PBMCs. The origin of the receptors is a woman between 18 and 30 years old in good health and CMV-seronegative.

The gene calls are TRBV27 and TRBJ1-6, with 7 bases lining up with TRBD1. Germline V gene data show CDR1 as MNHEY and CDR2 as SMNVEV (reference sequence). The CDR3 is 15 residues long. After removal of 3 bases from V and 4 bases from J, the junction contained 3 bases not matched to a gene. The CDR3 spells CASSFSRGYNSPLHF. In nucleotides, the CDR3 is TGTGCCAGCAGTTTTTCCAGGGGGTATAATTCACCCCTCCACTTT.

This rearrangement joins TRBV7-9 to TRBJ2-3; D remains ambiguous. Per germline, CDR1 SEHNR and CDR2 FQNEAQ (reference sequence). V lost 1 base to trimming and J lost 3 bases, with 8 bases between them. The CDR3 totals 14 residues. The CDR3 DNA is TGTGCCAGCAGCTTAGAGACCAAAACAGATACGCAGTATTTT. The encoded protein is CASSLETKTDTQYF. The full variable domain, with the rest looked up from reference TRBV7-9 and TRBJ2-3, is DTGVSQNPRHKITKRGQNVTFRCDPISEHNRLYWYRQTLGQGPEFLTYFQNEAQLEKSRLLSDRFSAERPKGSFSTLEIQRTEQGDSAMYLCASSLETKTDTQYFGPGTRLTVL.

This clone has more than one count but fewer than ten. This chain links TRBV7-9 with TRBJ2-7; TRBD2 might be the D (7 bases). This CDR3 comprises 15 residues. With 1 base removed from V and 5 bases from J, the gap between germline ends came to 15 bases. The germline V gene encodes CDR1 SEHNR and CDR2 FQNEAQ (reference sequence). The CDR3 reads CASSLVAGAFHEQYF. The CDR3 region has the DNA TGTGCCAGCAGCTTAGTGGCGGGGGCATTCCACGAGCAGTACTTC. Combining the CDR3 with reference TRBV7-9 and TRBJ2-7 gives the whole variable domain DTGVSQNPRHKITKRGQNVTFRCDPISEHNRLYWYRQTLGQGPEFLTYFQNEAQLEKSRLLSDRFSAERPKGSFSTLEIQRTEQGDSAMYLCASSLVAGAFHEQYFGPGTRLTVT.

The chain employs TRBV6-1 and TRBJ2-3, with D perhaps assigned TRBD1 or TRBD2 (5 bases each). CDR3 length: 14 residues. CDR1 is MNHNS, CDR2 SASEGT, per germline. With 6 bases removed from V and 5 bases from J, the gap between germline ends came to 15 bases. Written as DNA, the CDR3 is TGTGCCAGCAGGGATATGGGACCGGGAGATACGCAGTATTTT. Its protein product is CASRDMGPGDTQYF.

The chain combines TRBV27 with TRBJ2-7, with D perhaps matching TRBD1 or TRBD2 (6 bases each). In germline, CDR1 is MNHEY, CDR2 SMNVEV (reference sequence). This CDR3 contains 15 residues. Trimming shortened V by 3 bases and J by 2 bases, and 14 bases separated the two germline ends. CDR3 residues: CASSLGGRFTYEQYF. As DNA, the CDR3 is TGTGCCAGCAGTTTGGGGGGCAGGTTCACCTACGAGCAGTACTTC.

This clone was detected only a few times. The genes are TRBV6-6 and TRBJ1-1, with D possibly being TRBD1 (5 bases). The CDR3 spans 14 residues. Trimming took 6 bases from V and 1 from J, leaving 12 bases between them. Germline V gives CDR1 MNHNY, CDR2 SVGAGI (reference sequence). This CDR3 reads CASRKTAQNTEAFF. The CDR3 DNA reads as TGTGCCAGCAGGAAGACAGCCCAGAACACTGAAGCTTTCTTT.

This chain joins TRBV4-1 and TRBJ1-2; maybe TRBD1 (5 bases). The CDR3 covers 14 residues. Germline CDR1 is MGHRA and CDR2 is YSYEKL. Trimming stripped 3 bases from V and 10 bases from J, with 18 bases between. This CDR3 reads CASSHPGLGEDYTF. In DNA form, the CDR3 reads TGCGCCAGCAGCCACCCGGGACTTGGTGAAGACTACACCTTC.

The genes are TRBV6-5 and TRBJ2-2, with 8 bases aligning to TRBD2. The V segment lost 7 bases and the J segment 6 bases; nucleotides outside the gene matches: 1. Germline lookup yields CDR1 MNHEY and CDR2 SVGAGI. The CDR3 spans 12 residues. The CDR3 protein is CASTGGSGELFF. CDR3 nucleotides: TGTGCCAGCACGGGAGGGTCCGGGGAGCTGTTTTTT.

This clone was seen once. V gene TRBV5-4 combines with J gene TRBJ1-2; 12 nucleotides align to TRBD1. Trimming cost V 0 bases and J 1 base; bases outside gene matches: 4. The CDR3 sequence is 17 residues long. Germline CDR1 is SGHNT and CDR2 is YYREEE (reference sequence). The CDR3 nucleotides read TGTGCCAGCAGCTTGGGGGACAGGGGGCCCCTTAACTATGGCTACACCTTC. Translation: CASSLGDRGPLNYGYTF.

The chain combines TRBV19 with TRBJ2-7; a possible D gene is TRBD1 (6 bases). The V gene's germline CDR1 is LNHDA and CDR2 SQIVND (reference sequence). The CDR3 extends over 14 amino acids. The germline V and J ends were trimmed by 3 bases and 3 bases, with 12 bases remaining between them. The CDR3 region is CASSMGQGHYEQYF. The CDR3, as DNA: TGTGCCAGTAGTATGGGTCAGGGGCACTACGAGCAGTACTTC.

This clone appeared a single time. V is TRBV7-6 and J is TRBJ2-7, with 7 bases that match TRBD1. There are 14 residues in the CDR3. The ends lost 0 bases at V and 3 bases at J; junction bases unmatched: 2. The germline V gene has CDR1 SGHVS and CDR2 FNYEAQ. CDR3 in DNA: TGTGCCAGCAGCTTAGCGGCAGGGGGCTACGAGCAGTACTTC. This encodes CASSLAAGGYEQYF. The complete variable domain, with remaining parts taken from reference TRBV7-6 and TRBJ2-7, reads GAGVSQSPRYKVTKRGQDVALRCDPISGHVSLYWYRQALGQGPEFLTYFNYEAQQDKSGLPNDRFSAERPEGSISTLTIQRTEQRDSAMYRCASSLAAGGYEQYFGPGTRLTVT.

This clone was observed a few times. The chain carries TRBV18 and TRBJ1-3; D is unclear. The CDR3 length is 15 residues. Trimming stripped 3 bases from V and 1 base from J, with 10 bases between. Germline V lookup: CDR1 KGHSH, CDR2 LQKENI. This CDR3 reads CASSPRTKSGNTIYF. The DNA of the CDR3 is TGTGCCAGCTCACCTCGAACGAAGTCTGGAAACACCATATATTTT.

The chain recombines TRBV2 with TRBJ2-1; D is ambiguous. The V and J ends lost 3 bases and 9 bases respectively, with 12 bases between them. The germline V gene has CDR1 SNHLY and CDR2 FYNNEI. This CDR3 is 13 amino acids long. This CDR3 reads CASSDSVNPEQFF. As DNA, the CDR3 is TGTGCCAGCAGTGATTCGGTAAACCCTGAGCAGTTCTTC. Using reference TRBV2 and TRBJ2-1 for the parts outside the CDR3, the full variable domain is EPEVTQTPSHQVTQMGQEVILRCVPISNHLYFYWYRQILGQKVEFLVSFYNNEISEKSEIFDDQFSVERPDGSNFTLKIRSTKLEDSAMYFCASSDSVNPEQFFGPGTRLTVL.

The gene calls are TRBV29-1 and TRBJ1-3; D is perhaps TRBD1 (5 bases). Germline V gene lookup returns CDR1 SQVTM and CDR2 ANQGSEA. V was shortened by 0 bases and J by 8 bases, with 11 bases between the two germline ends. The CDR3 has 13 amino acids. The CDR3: CSVEDPREDTIYF. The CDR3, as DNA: TGCAGCGTTGAAGACCCCAGGGAAGACACCATATATTTT.

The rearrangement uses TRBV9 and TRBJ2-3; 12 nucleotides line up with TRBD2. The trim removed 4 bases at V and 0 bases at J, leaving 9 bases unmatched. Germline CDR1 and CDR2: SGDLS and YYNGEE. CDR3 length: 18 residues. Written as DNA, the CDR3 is TGTGCCAGCAGCCCAAGGACTAGCGGGATATCTAGCACAGATACGCAGTATTTT. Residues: CASSPRTSGISSTDTQYF.

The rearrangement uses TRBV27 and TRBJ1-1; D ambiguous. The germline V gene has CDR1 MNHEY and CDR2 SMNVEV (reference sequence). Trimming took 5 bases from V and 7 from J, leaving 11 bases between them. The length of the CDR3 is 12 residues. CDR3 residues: CASSRGNGEAFF. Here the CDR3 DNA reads TGTGCCAGCAGTCGCGGAAATGGTGAAGCTTTCTTT.

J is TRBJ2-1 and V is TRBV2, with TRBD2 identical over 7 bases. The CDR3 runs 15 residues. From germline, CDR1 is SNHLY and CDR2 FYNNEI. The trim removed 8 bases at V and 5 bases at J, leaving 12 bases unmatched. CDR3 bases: TGTGCCAGCCTTAGGGAGGGAGCTCTGAACAATGAGCAGTTCTTC. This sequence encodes CASLREGALNNEQFF.

The CDR3, as DNA: TGCGCCAGCAGCCTAGCCCGACAGGCGGATCAGCCCCAGCATTTT. This sequence encodes CASSLARQADQPQHF. The chain carries TRBV4-1 and TRBJ1-5; D is possibly TRBD1 (6 bases). The CDR3 spans 15 residues. V was shortened by 4 bases and J by 5 bases, with 15 bases between the two germline ends. From germline, CDR1 is MGHRA and CDR2 YSYEKL.

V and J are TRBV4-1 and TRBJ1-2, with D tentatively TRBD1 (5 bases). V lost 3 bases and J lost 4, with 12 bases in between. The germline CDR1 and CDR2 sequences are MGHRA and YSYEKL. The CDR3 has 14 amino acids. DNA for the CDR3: TGCGCCAGCAGCCAGGGGACCGCTACCTATGGCTACACCTTC. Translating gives CASSQGTATYGYTF.

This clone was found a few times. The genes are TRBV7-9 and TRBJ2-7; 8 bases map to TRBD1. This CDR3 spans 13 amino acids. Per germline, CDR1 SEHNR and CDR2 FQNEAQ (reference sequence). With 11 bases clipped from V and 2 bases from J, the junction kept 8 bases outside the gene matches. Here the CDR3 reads CASNGQGAYEQYF. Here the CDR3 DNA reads TGTGCCTCAAACGGACAGGGTGCCTACGAGCAGTACTTC.